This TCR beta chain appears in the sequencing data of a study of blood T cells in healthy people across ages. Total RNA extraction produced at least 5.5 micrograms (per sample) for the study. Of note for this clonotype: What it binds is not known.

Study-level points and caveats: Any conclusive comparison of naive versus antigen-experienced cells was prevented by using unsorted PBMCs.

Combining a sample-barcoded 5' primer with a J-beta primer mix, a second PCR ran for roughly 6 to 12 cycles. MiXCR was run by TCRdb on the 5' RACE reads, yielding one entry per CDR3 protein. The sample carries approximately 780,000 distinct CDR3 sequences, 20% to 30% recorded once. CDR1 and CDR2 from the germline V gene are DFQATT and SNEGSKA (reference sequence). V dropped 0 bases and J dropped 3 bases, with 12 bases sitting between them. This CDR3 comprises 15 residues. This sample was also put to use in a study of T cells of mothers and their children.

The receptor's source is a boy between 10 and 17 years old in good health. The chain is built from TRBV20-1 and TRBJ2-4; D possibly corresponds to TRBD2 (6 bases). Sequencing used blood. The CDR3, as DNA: TGCAGTGCTAGAGATGGATCCGGGGGCAAAAACATTCAGTACTTC. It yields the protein CSARDGSGGKNIQYF.